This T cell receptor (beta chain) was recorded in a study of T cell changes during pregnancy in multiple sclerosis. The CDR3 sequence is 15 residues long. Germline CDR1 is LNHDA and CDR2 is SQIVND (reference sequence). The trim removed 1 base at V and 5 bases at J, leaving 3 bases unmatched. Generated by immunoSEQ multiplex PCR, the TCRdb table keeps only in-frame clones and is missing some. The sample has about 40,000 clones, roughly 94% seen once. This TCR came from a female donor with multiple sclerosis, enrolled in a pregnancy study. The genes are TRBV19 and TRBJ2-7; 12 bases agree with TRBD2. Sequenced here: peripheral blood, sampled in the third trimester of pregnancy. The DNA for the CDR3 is TGTGCCAGTAGTATAGGAGGACTAGCGGGAAACGAGCAGTACTTC. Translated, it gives CASSIGGLAGNEQYF.